This TCR beta chain was captured in a study of control samples from healthy donors and cancer patients. The CDR3 sequence is 17 residues long. Trimming shortened V by 5 bases and J by 0 bases, and 19 bases separated the two germline ends. Germline-derived CDR1 and CDR2 are MNHEY and SMNVEV (reference sequence). Only in-frame clones appear in the TCRdb table, and some are missing; sequencing was by immunoSEQ multiplex PCR. Found here are 120,000 or so clones, around 96% of them singletons; the top ten hold 3.6%. This sequence originates from a man younger than 40 in good health. The chain carries TRBV27 and TRBJ1-1, with a possible D match to TRBD1 (6 bases). The sample was blood. Here the CDR3 reads CASSPRRTDFMNTEAFF. CDR3 DNA: TGTGCCAGCAGTCCACGACGGACAGATTTCATGAACACTGAAGCTTTCTTT.